Each of the 5 T cell receptor beta chains below was sequenced from the same sample in a study of CD8 T cells in ankylosing spondylitis. Their cognate antigens are unknown. One entry per CDR3 protein, called by TCRdb with MiXCR from the 5' RACE reads. The sample includes more than 300,000 distinct CDR3 sequences, roughly 8% seen only once; the top ten take just over 14%. Study-wide points: Blood from ankylosing spondylitis patients appeared to carry a characteristic eight-variant TCR beta motif.

Sequences were obtained from blood, either unsorted or a sorted T cell fraction (not recorded which). The source of these receptors is a male donor with ankylosing spondylitis.

Ten or more counts support this clonotype. This chain uses TRBV29-1 with TRBJ2-2; D possibly corresponds to TRBD2 (5 bases). This CDR3 is 13 amino acids long. V was pared by 7 bases and J by 7 bases, with 16 bases between. The V gene's germline CDR1 is SQVTM and CDR2 ANQGSEA. The CDR3: CSAERSDHGELFF. DNA for the CDR3: TGCAGCGCCGAGCGGTCAGACCACGGGGAGCTGTTTTTT.

V and J are TRBV4-2 and TRBJ2-5, with 7 bases matching TRBD1. The ends lost 1 base at V and 5 bases at J; junction bases unmatched: 4. Per germline, CDR1 LGHNA and CDR2 YNFKEQ. This CDR3 is 14 amino acids long. The CDR3 loop is CASSQVNRGETQYF. The DNA of the CDR3 is TGTGCCAGCAGCCAAGTTAACAGGGGTGAGACCCAGTACTTC.

In its sample, this clonotype was seen many times. The chain uses TRBV28 and TRBJ2-7, with 12 nucleotides matching TRBD2. The CDR3 has 17 amino acids. V was pared by 6 bases and J by 1 base, with 10 bases of the junction left unmatched. Germline lookup yields CDR1 MDHEN and CDR2 SYDVKM. CDR3 in DNA: TGTGCCAGCAGGCCCCCGGGACTAGCGGGTCAGTCCTACGAGCAGTACTTC. Amino acid sequence: CASRPPGLAGQSYEQYF.

The sample holds a few counts of this clonotype. The gene calls are TRBV4-3 and TRBJ2-7, with 10 nucleotides matching TRBD2. The V gene end was trimmed by 4 bases and the J gene end by 0 bases; junction bases not matched to a gene: 6. The CDR3 loop spans 16 amino acids. The germline V gene has CDR1 LGHNA and CDR2 YSLEER. CDR3 nucleotide sequence: TGCGCCAGCAGCCGTACGACTAGCGGGTACTCCTACGAGCAGTACTTC. Its translation is CASSRTTSGYSYEQYF.

This clonotype was seen ten or more times. This sequence joins TRBV29-1 and TRBJ2-3, with 12 bases fitting TRBD2. There are 14 residues in the CDR3. Trimming took 3 bases from V and 5 from J; bases not matched to a gene: 3. The germline CDR1 and CDR2 sequences are SQVTM and ANQGSEA. The CDR3 DNA is TGCAGCGTTGACCCGGGACTAGCGGGAGATACGCAGTATTTT. It encodes CSVDPGLAGDTQYF.